These T cell receptor beta chains were read from a single sample in a study of blood T cell repertoires in COVID-19. Profiling relied on immunoSEQ multiplex PCR, and the TCRdb table lists in-frame clones only, not all of them. The table records more than 300,000 clones, under 90% of them present only once. The sequenced material came from PBMCs or T cells enriched from blood (not recorded which). These receptors all come from a woman under 30 who had recovered from COVID-19. The conserved cysteine and the conserved F or W are not part of the CDR3 here. Each record gives: D gene, clone size, J gene, V gene, CDR3 protein. The D gene is left open where the match is weak. Where a row states a size, it is once, few, many or the class of an expanded clone; other rows omit it.

TRBD2,.,TRBJ2-1,TRBV5-1,ASSLGSSGGAAYNEQF
.,.,TRBJ1-3,TRBV28,ASSDRVGNTIY
.,.,TRBJ1-2,TRBV28,ASSSLDRLGIGYT
TRBD2,once,TRBJ2-7,TRBV28,ASTAGGRDEQY
.,.,TRBJ2-6,TRBV28,ASSFSSGANVLT
TRBD1,.,TRBJ1-5,TRBV6-2/TRBV6-3,ASSSLLDRGSNQPQH
.,.,TRBJ2-1,TRBV10-1,ASSERDEQF
TRBD1,.,TRBJ1-2,TRBV10-2,ATGTGSYGYT
.,.,TRBJ2-1,TRBV23-1,VDRIGYNEQF
TRBD1,.,TRBJ2-3,TRBV4-1,ASSRQGMTDTQY
TRBD1,.,TRBJ2-3,TRBV5-1,ASSTGTGSTDTQY
.,.,TRBJ1-1,TRBV7-9,ASSLDAGNTEAF
.,.,TRBJ1-5,TRBV6-5,ASSPGANQPQH
TRBD1,.,TRBJ1-2,TRBV27,ASSFGDSYGYT
TRBD1,once,TRBJ2-7,TRBV5-1,ASSFRDSYDEQY
TRBD1,.,TRBJ1-1,TRBV27,ASGWGDRVNTEAF
.,.,TRBJ1-1,TRBV10-2,ASSDFGEAF
.,.,TRBJ1-5,TRBV19,ASSFQGRSNQPQH
.,.,TRBJ2-2,TRBV19,ASSRQGGGGELF
.,.,TRBJ1-1,TRBV7-7,ASSPSQGLVRDTEAF
TRBD1,.,TRBJ1-4,TRBV11-2,ASSWGQEKLF
.,.,TRBJ1-1,TRBV4-1,ASSQVRGRLNTEAF
.,.,TRBJ1-2,TRBV20-1,SASDSYGYT
.,.,TRBJ2-1,TRBV3-1/TRBV3-2,ASSQDFTGYNEQF
TRBD1,.,TRBJ1-3,TRBV18,ASSPRDSSGNTIY
TRBD1,.,TRBJ2-1,TRBV10-2,ASSAGTGESYNEQF
.,.,TRBJ1-5,TRBV10-3,AISEKDIVGQPQH
.,.,TRBJ2-1,TRBV30,AWSLMGGASYNEQF
.,.,TRBJ2-1,TRBV5-1,ASSVGDYNEQF
.,.,TRBJ2-3,TRBV9,ASSVEAGIGTDTQY
TRBD2,few,TRBJ2-5,TRBV11-1,ASSLPTSGETQY
.,.,TRBJ2-2,TRBV27,ASSPGIGELF
TRBD1,many,TRBJ2-7,TRBV6-1,ASSEGTGFGYEQY
TRBD1,.,TRBJ1-6,TRBV10-1,ASKGQLNSPLH
TRBD1,.,TRBJ2-5,TRBV7-6,ASSTRQGALGETQY
TRBD2,.,TRBJ2-7,TRBV28,ASSSSLAGEGEQY
TRBD1,once,TRBJ2-2,TRBV19,ASWGQTETGELF
.,.,TRBJ2-2,TRBV30,AWSVQTTTTGELF
TRBD1,.,TRBJ1-1,TRBV5-6,ASRIRGLGATEAF
.,once,TRBJ1-1,TRBV19,ASSIAAGLDTEAF
TRBD1,.,TRBJ2-7,TRBV5-1,ASSGGTGPYEQY
.,.,TRBJ1-4,TRBV18,ASSPQGGVEKLF
TRBD1,once,TRBJ2-7,TRBV5-1,ASSPEGQGSYEQY
.,.,TRBJ2-7,TRBV12-3/TRBV12-4,ASSPNSYEQY
.,.,TRBJ2-7,TRBV7-3,ASSLRRGLGLYEQY
TRBD1,once,TRBJ1-2,TRBV30,AWSPGQVRGGYT
.,.,TRBJ2-5,TRBV27,ASSLGGGGETQY